The subject of this entry is one TCR beta chain. Its cognate antigen is unknown. CD8 cells regarded as naive lacked CD45RO, were positively chosen for CCR7, and omitted terminally differentiated effector memory CD45RA+ cells. This sample stems from a study of shared clonotypes between healthy human individuals. Study information: Each donor's CD4 naive and CD4 memory cells filled three plates apiece, CD8 naive two, and CD8 memory one.

Trimming cost V 1 base and J 3 bases, with 12 bases left between them. The CDR3 totals 15 residues. Germline CDR1 and CDR2: MNHEY and SMNVEV (reference sequence). Profiling relied on immunoSEQ multiplex PCR, and the TCRdb table lists in-frame clones only, not all of them. The sample includes about 2.2 million clones, about 94% of them seen just once. Whole-study results and caveats: When naive CD4 clonotypes were compared across a few donors, around 5% were shared. Non-shared clonotypes had lower generation probabilities than clonotypes shared by all four sorted-subset donors. Represented diversity (both genetic and exposure-history) was limited by the small number of donors.

The rearrangement uses TRBV27 and TRBJ2-5; D may be TRBD1 or TRBD2 (5 bases each). This sequence was found in a man younger than 35 in good health. Some clones in this sample may be carry-over from other donors' samples. The specimen sequenced was naive CD8+ T cells from PBMCs. CDR3 bases: TGTGCCAGCAGTTTATTTATTGGGACGAAAGAGACCCAGTACTTC. Protein product: CASSLFIGTKETQYF.